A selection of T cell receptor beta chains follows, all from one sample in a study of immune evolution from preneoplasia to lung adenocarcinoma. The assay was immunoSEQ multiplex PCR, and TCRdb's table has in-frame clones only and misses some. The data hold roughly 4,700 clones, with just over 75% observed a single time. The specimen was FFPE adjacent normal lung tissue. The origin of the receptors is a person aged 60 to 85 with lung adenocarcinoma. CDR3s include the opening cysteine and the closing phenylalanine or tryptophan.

CDR3: CASSPEDRAAGELFF
V: TRBV11-3

CDR3: CASSSVDRVSSSQHF
V: TRBV28

CDR3: CASSVGGYTEAFF
V: TRBV9

CDR3: CASSQTGHLNNEQFF
V: TRBV5-4

CDR3: CASSGGSGNIQYF
V: TRBV25-1

CDR3: CASKIGQVHNEQFF
V: TRBV11-1

CDR3: CASSRGLAGLTGELFF
V: TRBV5-6

CDR3: CASSYSTGTDQPQHF
V: TRBV6-5

CDR3: CASSEVLSLAGGGETQYF
V: TRBV6-1

CDR3: CASSLRQGPEKLFF
V: TRBV5-4

CDR3: CASSSYRVNVGSTEAFF
V: TRBV28

CDR3: CASSGDSALLHF
V: TRBV28

CDR3: CASSVGNSYGYTF
V: TRBV9

CDR3: CASSSGHTEAFF
V: TRBV28

CDR3: CASSPIGVAESGSPLHF
V: TRBV18

CDR3: CASRPPGTLQGTQYF
V: TRBV7-2

CDR3: CASSRLGETQYF
V: TRBV27

CDR3: CASSFEGGGIPDTQYF
V: TRBV7-9

CDR3: CASSGLGETQYF
V: TRBV7-9

CDR3: CASSLENKNTEAFF
V: TRBV7-9

CDR3: CASGQGQGRSTDTQYF
V: TRBV2

CDR3: CASSQDDSPNTEAFF
V: TRBV4-3

CDR3: CASSPEGQGVSPLHF
V: TRBV9

CDR3: CASSQERAGGVDTQYF
V: TRBV4-2

CDR3: CASSPGDAGELFF
V: TRBV4-1

CDR3: CASSVAGQTYGYTF
V: TRBV9

CDR3: CASSLGVSGELFF
V: TRBV5-1

CDR3: CASSVTQGSFYEQYF
V: TRBV9

CDR3: CASSLVGNRGSSPLHF
V: TRBV28

CDR3: CASSSSWEFQETQYF
V: TRBV7-9

CDR3: CASSFSTATNEKLFF
V: TRBV28

CDR3: CASRVGSQPQHF
V: TRBV28

CDR3: CASSEEGRQGWETQYF
V: TRBV25-1

CDR3: CASSISTGSTGELFF
V: TRBV6-1

CDR3: CAWRRQGHTEAFF
V: TRBV30

CDR3: CASSLSPRPPYGYTF
V: TRBV27